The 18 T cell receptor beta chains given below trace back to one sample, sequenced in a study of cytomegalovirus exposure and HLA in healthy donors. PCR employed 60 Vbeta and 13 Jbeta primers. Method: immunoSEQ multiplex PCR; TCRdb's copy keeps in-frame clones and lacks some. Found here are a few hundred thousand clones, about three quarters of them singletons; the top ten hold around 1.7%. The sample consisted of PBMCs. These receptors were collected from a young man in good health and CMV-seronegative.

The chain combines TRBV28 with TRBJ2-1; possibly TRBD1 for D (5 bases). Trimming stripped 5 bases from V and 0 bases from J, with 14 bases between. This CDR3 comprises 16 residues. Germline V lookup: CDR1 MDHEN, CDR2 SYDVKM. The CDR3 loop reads CASSGVDKGSYNEQFF. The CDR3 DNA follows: TGTGCCAGCAGTGGGGTGGACAAGGGCTCCTACAATGAGCAGTTCTTC.

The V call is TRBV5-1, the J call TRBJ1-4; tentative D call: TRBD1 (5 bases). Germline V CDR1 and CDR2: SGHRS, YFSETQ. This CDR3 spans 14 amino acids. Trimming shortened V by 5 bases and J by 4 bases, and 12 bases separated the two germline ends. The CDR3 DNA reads TGCGCCAGCAGATCAGATCAGGGTAATGAAAAACTGTTTTTT. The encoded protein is CASRSDQGNEKLFF.

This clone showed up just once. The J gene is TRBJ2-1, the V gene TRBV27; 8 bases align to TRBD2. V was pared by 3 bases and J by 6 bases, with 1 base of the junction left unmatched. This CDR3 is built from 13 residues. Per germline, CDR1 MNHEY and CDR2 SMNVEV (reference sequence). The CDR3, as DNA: TGTGCCAGCAGTTTCGGGACTAGCAATGAGCAGTTCTTC. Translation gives CASSFGTSNEQFF.

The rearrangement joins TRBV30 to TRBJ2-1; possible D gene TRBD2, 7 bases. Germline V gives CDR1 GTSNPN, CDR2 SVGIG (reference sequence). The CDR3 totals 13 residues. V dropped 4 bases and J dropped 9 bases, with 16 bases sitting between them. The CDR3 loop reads CAWTYVRGGEQFF. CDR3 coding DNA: TGTGCCTGGACCTACGTGAGGGGGGGTGAGCAGTTCTTC.

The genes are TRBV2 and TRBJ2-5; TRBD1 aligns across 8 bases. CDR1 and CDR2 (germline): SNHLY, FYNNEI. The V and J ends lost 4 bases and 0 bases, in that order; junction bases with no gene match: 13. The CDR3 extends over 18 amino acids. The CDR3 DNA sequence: TGTGCCAGCAGTGTATTATTGACAGGGGCGCCTTACCAAGAGACCCAGTACTTC. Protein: CASSVLLTGAPYQETQYF. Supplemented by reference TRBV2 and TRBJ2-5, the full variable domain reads EPEVTQTPSHQVTQMGQEVILRCVPISNHLYFYWYRQILGQKVEFLVSFYNNEISEKSEIFDDQFSVERPDGSNFTLKIRSTKLEDSAMYFCASSVLLTGAPYQETQYFGPGTRLLVL.

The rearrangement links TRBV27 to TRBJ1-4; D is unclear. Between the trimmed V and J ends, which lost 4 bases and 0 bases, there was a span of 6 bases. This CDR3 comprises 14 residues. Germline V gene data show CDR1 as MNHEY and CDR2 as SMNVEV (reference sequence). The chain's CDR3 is CASSSQSTNEKLFF. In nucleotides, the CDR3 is TGTGCCAGCAGTTCCCAATCAACTAATGAAAAACTGTTTTTT.

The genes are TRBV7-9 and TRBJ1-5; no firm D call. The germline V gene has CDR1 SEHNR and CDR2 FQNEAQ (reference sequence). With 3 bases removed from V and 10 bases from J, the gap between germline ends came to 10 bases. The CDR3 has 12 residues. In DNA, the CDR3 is TGTGCCAGCAGCTTTGGTGGGCTTCCCCAGCATTTT. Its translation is CASSFGGLPQHF.

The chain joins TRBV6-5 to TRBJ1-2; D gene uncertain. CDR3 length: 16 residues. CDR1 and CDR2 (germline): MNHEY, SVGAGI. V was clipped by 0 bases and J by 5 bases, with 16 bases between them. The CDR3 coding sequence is TGTGCCAGCAGTTACTCGCTAGCCGGGGAACGTTATGGCTACACCTTC. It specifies CASSYSLAGERYGYTF.

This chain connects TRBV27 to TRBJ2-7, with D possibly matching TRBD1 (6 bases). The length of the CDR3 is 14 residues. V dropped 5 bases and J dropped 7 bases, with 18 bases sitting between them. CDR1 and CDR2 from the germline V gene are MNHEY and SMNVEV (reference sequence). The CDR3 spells CASSLMTGHWEQYF. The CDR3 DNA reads TGTGCCAGCAGTCTGATGACAGGTCACTGGGAGCAGTACTTC.

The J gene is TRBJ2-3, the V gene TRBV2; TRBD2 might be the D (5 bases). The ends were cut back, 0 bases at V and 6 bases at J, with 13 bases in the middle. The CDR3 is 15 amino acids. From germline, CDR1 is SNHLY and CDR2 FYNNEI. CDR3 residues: CASSEALGVEDTQYF. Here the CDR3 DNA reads TGTGCCAGCAGTGAAGCGCTCGGGGTGGAGGATACGCAGTATTTT. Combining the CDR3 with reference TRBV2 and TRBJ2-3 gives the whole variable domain EPEVTQTPSHQVTQMGQEVILRCVPISNHLYFYWYRQILGQKVEFLVSFYNNEISEKSEIFDDQFSVERPDGSNFTLKIRSTKLEDSAMYFCASSEALGVEDTQYFGPGTRLTVL.

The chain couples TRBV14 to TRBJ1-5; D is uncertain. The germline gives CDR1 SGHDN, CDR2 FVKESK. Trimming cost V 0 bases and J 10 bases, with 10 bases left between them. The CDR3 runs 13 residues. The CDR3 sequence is CASSQDRVQPQHF. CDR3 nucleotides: TGTGCCAGCAGCCAAGACCGGGTCCAACCCCAGCATTTT.

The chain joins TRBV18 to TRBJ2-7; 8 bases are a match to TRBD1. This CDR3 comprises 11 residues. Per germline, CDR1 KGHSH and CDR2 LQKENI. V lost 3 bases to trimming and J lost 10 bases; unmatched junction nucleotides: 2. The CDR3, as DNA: TGTGCCAGCTCACCGACAGGGGAACAGTACTTC. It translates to CASSPTGEQYF.

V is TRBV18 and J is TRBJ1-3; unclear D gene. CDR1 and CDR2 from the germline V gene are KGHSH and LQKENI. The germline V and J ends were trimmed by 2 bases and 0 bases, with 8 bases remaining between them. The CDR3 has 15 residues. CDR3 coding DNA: TGTGCCAGCTCACCATCCGGGAGCTCTGGAAACACCATATATTTT. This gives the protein CASSPSGSSGNTIYF.

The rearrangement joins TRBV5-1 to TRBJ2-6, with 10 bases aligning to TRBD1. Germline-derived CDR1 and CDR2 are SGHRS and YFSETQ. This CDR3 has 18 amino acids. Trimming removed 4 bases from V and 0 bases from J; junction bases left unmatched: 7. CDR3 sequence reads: CASSLKTGGGSGANVLTF. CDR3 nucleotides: TGCGCCAGCAGCCTAAAGACAGGGGGCGGCTCTGGGGCCAACGTCCTGACTTTC.

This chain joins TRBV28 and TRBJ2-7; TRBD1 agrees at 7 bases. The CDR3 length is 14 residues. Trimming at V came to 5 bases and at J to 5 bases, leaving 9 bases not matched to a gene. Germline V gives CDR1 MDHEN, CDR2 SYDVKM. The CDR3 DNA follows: TGTGCCAGCAGTAATCGACAGGGAGTCGACGAGCAGTACTTC. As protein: CASSNRQGVDEQYF.

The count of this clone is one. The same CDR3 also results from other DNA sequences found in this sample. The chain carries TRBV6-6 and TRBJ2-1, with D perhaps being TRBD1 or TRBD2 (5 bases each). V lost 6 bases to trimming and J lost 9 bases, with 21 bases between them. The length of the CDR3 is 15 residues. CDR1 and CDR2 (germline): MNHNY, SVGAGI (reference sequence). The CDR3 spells CASSYRSGTGSEQFF. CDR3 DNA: TGTGCCAGCAGCTACAGGAGCGGAACGGGGAGTGAGCAGTTCTTC.

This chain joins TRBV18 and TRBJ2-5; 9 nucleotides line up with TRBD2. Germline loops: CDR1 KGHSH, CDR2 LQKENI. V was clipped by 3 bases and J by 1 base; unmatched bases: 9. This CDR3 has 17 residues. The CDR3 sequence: CASSPGFLAGFQETQYF. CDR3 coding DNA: TGTGCCAGCTCACCGGGGTTCCTAGCGGGGTTCCAAGAGACCCAGTACTTC.

The CDR3 here is CASSQEVPSYEQYF. The DNA of the CDR3 is TGCGCCAGCAGCCAAGAAGTCCCGAGCTACGAGCAGTACTTC. This chain links TRBV4-1 with TRBJ2-7; D gene unclear. CDR3 length: 14 residues. V was pared by 0 bases and J by 3 bases, with 9 bases between. Germline CDR1 is MGHRA and CDR2 is YSYEKL.